This TCR beta chain was recorded in a study of cytomegalovirus exposure and HLA in healthy donors. Findings and caveats of the study: Later work associated roughly 17,000 TCR beta sequences with HLA alleles at 0.05 false discovery rate. The study put about 180 TCR beta chains on its list as cytomegalovirus-associated. Later analysis demonstrated an association between a missense DCLRE1C variant and TCR beta V- and J-gene trimming.

This clone was observed a few times. What it binds is not known. After removal of 7 bases from V and 3 bases from J, the junction contained 1 base not matched to a gene. The CDR3 length is 12 residues. Germline V gene sequence: CDR1 MDHEN, CDR2 SYDVKM. Vbeta (60) and Jbeta (13) primers were used in the PCR. TCRdb keeps only in-frame clones here, not all; method: immunoSEQ multiplex PCR. Among approximately 180,000 clones listed, around four fifths were seen once. The sample was PBMCs. The chain links TRBV28 to TRBJ1-1, with 8 bases fitting TRBD1. The sequence came from a woman aged 55-75 years in good health and CMV-seropositive. CDR3: CASTGGYTEAFF. The CDR3 nucleotides are TGTGCCAGCACAGGGGGCTACACTGAAGCTTTCTTT.